These T cell receptor beta chains were read from a single sample in a study of PD-1 blockade in classical Hodgkin lymphoma. This table comes from immunoSEQ multiplex PCR, and its TCRdb copy is limited to in-frame clones, with some not included. The sample consists of approximately 29,000 clones, approximately 79% of them appearing once. The specimen was CD4+ T cells from blood, collected before the fourth cycle of nivolumab. The source is a human donor with classical Hodgkin lymphoma. The CDR3 runs from the conserved cysteine through the conserved F or W. Each record gives: V gene, D gene, J gene, clone size, CDR3 protein, CDR3 DNA. A D gene is named only where the DNA matches it firmly. Not all rows give a size; the values are once, few, many and, for expanded clones, a class.

>TRBV5-5|TRBD2|TRBJ2-3|.
CASSLDSGLAGGPTDTQYF
TGTGCCAGCAGCTTGGATTCGGGACTAGCGGGAGGGCCCACAGATACGCAGTATTTT
>TRBV27|TRBD1|TRBJ2-2|.
CASTPLTGIGELFF
TGTGCCAGCACCCCTTTGACAGGGATCGGGGAGCTGTTTTTT
>TRBV6-4|TRBD2|TRBJ2-1|.
CASSEYVAGGRQFF
TGTGCCAGCAGTGAATACGTGGCGGGGGGGCGGCAGTTCTTC
>TRBV5-4|.|TRBJ2-1|.
CASSFRRAGSSYNEQFF
TGTGCCAGCAGCTTTCGTCGGGCAGGCAGCTCCTACAATGAGCAGTTCTTC
>TRBV2|.|TRBJ1-5|.
CASRVDSLGPQHF
TGTGCCAGCAGGGTCGACAGCCTGGGGCCCCAGCATTTT
>TRBV6-6|TRBD1|TRBJ2-1|.
CASLGSGGAYNEQFF
TGTGCCAGCTTAGGTTCAGGGGGCGCGTACAATGAGCAGTTCTTC
>TRBV4-2|TRBD1|TRBJ1-5|.
CASSQDPGQGASQPQHF
TGTGCCAGCAGCCAAGATCCGGGACAGGGGGCTTCGCAGCCCCAGCATTTT
>TRBV7-6|.|TRBJ2-2|.
CASRGTPNTGELFF
TGTGCCAGCAGAGGGACCCCGAACACCGGGGAGCTGTTTTTT
>TRBV9|.|TRBJ2-3|.
CASGGSADTQYF
TGTGCCAGCGGGGGGAGCGCAGATACGCAGTATTTT
>TRBV5-1|TRBD1|TRBJ2-7|once
CASSLFGTGDEQYF
TGCGCCAGCAGCTTGTTTGGGACAGGGGACGAGCAGTACTTC
>TRBV5-1|.|TRBJ2-7|.
CASSAGAAYEQYF
TGCGCCAGCAGCGCGGGGGCAGCCTACGAGCAGTACTTC
>TRBV5-6|TRBD1|TRBJ2-1|.
CASSTDRGYYNEQFF
TGTGCCAGCAGCACGGACAGGGGATACTACAATGAGCAGTTCTTC
>TRBV18|TRBD2|TRBJ2-5|.
CASSPSSLAGPETQYF
TGTGCCAGCTCACCATCTTCACTAGCGGGACCAGAGACCCAGTACTTC
>TRBV28|TRBD1|TRBJ1-2|.
CASSLPQGASGYTF
TGTGCCAGCAGTTTACCACAGGGGGCAAGCGGCTACACCTTC
>TRBV5-8|.|TRBJ2-5|few
CASSRQGGMVETQYF
TGTGCCAGCAGCCGGCAAGGGGGGATGGTAGAGACCCAGTACTTC
>TRBV6-5|TRBD2|TRBJ2-2|.
CASSRGLAGTGELFF
TGTGCCAGCAGCCGGGGACTAGCGGGGACCGGGGAGCTGTTTTTT
>TRBV5-1|.|TRBJ1-1|.
CASSPGVNTEAFF
TGCGCCAGCAGCCCAGGGGTGAACACTGAAGCTTTCTTT
>TRBV6-5|.|TRBJ1-1|few
CASSYEGTREAFF
TGTGCCAGCAGTTACGAGGGGACACGCGAAGCTTTCTTT
>TRBV15|.|TRBJ2-7|.
CATSRGVSSSYEQYF
TGTGCCACCAGCAGAGGTGTCAGCAGCTCCTACGAGCAGTACTTC
>TRBV7-9|.|TRBJ1-5|few
CASSSQGNQPQHF
TGTGCCAGCAGCTCGCAGGGCAATCAGCCCCAGCATTTT
>TRBV27|.|TRBJ1-1|.
CASSYRMNTEAFF
TGTGCCAGCAGTTACCGGATGAACACTGAAGCTTTCTTT
>TRBV7-8|.|TRBJ1-2|medium-sized
CASSLVQAVGGYTF
TGTGCCAGCAGCTTAGTACAGGCGGTCGGTGGCTACACCTTC
>TRBV29-1|.|TRBJ2-7|.
CSVGVPYEQYF
TGCAGCGTTGGTGTACCTTACGAGCAGTACTTC
>TRBV6-1|.|TRBJ1-4|.
CASSGTWDMDEKLFF
TGTGCCAGCAGTGGTACCTGGGACATGGATGAAAAACTGTTTTTT
>TRBV5-1|TRBD2|TRBJ2-3|.
CASMSLNFGKVAGGTDTQYF
TGCGCCAGCATGAGCTTGAACTTCGGTAAGGTAGCGGGGGGTACAGATACGCAGTATTTT
>TRBV13|TRBD2|TRBJ2-7|.
CASSLGTSGSYEQYF
TGTGCCAGCAGCTTAGGGACTAGCGGTTCCTACGAGCAGTACTTC
>TRBV5-4|TRBD1|TRBJ2-7|.
CASSLGQGNEQYF
TGTGCCAGCAGCTTGGGACAGGGGAACGAGCAGTACTTC
>TRBV28|TRBD1|TRBJ1-2|.
CASSLRGQGYGYTF
TGTGCCAGCAGCCTCCGTGGACAGGGCTATGGCTACACCTTC
>TRBV6-6|.|TRBJ1-2|.
CASSIQGNGYTF
TGTGCCAGCAGTATCCAGGGAAACGGCTACACCTTC
>TRBV5-6|.|TRBJ1-5|once
CASSKYGFSDQPQHF
TGTGCCAGCAGCAAATACGGGTTCTCCGATCAGCCCCAGCATTTT
>TRBV28|TRBD1|TRBJ2-5|few
CASSLIGTAIQETQYF
TGTGCCAGCAGTTTAATAGGGACAGCGATTCAAGAGACCCAGTACTTC
>TRBV18|.|TRBJ2-3|.
CASSPPSYPDTQYF
TGTGCCAGCTCACCACCGTCGTACCCCGATACGCAGTATTTT
>TRBV4-1|TRBD1|TRBJ1-5|.
CASSQMSGGDSNQPQHF
TGCGCCAGCAGCCAAATGTCAGGGGGAGATAGCAATCAGCCCCAGCATTTT
>TRBV18|.|TRBJ1-5|.
CASSPGSDQPQHF
TGTGCCAGCTCACCAGGGAGTGATCAGCCCCAGCATTTT
>TRBV7-6|.|TRBJ2-5|.
CASSLPGNQETQYF
TGTGCCAGCAGCCTCCCCGGGAACCAAGAGACCCAGTACTTC
>TRBV5-6|.|TRBJ1-1|.
CASSTAFGTEAFF
TGTGCCAGCAGCACAGCATTTGGCACTGAAGCTTTCTTT
>TRBV19|.|TRBJ2-3|.
CASSLYRADTQYF
TGTGCCAGTAGCCTCTACAGGGCAGATACGCAGTATTTT
>TRBV7-9|.|TRBJ1-1|.
CASSLVVEAFF
TGTGCCAGCAGCTTAGTGGTTGAAGCTTTCTTT
>TRBV6-1|.|TRBJ1-5|.
CASGGQTNQPQHF
TGTGCCAGCGGTGGACAGACGAATCAGCCCCAGCATTTT
>TRBV9|.|TRBJ2-5|.
CASSPGRGETQYF
TGTGCCAGCAGCCCGGGGAGGGGGGAGACCCAGTACTTC
>TRBV7-2|TRBD1|TRBJ2-3|.
CASKVQGAADTQYF
TGTGCCAGCAAAGTCCAGGGGGCCGCAGATACGCAGTATTTT
>TRBV7-6|.|TRBJ1-4|.
CASSVGLRRSEKLFF
TGTGCCAGCAGCGTCGGTCTCCGGAGGAGTGAAAAACTGTTTTTT
>TRBV11-2|.|TRBJ2-7|.
CASSSRRGGTRTYEQYF
TGTGCCAGCAGCTCGCGACGGGGCGGGACCCGGACCTACGAGCAGTACTTC
>TRBV2|.|TRBJ2-3|.
CASSREVLSTDTQYF
TGTGCCAGCAGTAGGGAGGTTTTGAGCACAGATACGCAGTATTTT
>TRBV10-3|TRBD1|TRBJ2-3|.
CAISDTGAPTDTQYF
TGTGCCATCAGTGATACAGGGGCTCCCACAGATACGCAGTATTTT
>TRBV19|.|TRBJ1-2|.
CASSNHRRNYGYTF
TGTGCCAGTAGTAACCACAGGAGGAACTATGGCTACACCTTC
>TRBV11-2|.|TRBJ2-7|.
CASSTTVSSYEQYF
TGTGCCAGCAGCACAACAGTTTCCTCCTACGAGCAGTACTTC
>TRBV19|.|TRBJ2-2|.
CASPQAPGGELFF
TGTGCCAGTCCGCAGGCCCCAGGTGGGGAGCTGTTTTTT
>TRBV7-9|.|TRBJ1-4|.
CASSLVGSRSEKLFF
TGTGCCAGCAGCTTAGTCGGGAGTAGGAGTGAAAAACTGTTTTTT
>TRBV6-5|.|TRBJ1-4|.
CASSPGLLEKLFF
TGTGCCAGCAGCCCAGGGTTACTTGAAAAACTGTTTTTT